What follows are 27 T cell receptor beta chains derived from one specimen sequenced in a study of control samples from healthy donors and cancer patients. Clones were read by immunoSEQ multiplex PCR, and TCRdb kept only the in-frame ones, dropping some. The table includes around 77,000 clones, approximately 92% detected once. Sequences were obtained from blood. The receptors derive from a woman aged 55-70 years in good health.

The gene calls are TRBV6-2 or TRBV6-3 and TRBJ1-6; D is unclear. The CDR3 is 15 amino acids. The V end was cut by 6 bases, the J end by 2 bases, with 11 bases between. Germline values: CDR1 MNHEY, CDR2 SVGEGT. Written as DNA, the CDR3 is TGTGCCAGCAGCCTCGAGAGGACCTATAATTCACCCCTCCACTTT. Protein sequence: CASSLERTYNSPLHF.

This clone came up once. This sequence joins TRBV11-2 and TRBJ2-1, with 9 bases lining up with TRBD2. The trim removed 1 base at V and 5 bases at J, leaving 3 bases unmatched. From germline, CDR1 is SGHAT and CDR2 FQNNGV. The CDR3 is 15 amino acids. CDR3 sequence reads: CASSLGLAVNNEQFF. CDR3 bases: TGTGCCAGCAGCTTAGGACTAGCGGTTAACAATGAGCAGTTCTTC.

For this clone: The junction departs from germline at one end; a sequencing error may be responsible. This chain uses TRBV7-9 with TRBJ2-7; 9 positions agree with TRBD2. The CDR3 consists of 14 residues. Germline CDR1 is SEHNR and CDR2 is FQNEAQ (reference sequence). The CDR3 region has the DNA TGTGCCAGCAGCCTAGCGGGATTTGGGCCCGAGCAGTACTTC. Amino acid sequence: CASSLAGFGPEQYF.

On this clone itself: This likely comes from a read error, as the CDR3 has no conserved phenylalanine or tryptophan at its end. It is unclear where the CDR3 begins or ends on the DNA, so no DNA is shown, and the CDR3 is as TCRdb lists it. The chain has TRBV3-1 (or the pseudogene TRBV3-2) and TRBJ2-7. Counting both end residues, the CDR3 totals 10 amino acids. Germline V gene data show CDR1 as LGHDT and CDR2 as YNNKEL (reference sequence). The CDR3 is CASSQDGLSR.

V is TRBV2 and J is TRBJ1-1; maybe TRBD1 (6 bases). Germline V CDR1 and CDR2: SNHLY, FYNNEI. The V and J ends lost 11 bases and 0 bases respectively, with 13 bases between them. The CDR3 runs 13 residues. CDR3 nucleotide sequence: TGTGCCCTCGAGAGGGACATGAACACTGAAGCTTTCTTT. Translation gives CALERDMNTEAFF.

The V and J genes are TRBV5-1 and TRBJ1-5; 7 bases align to TRBD1. This CDR3 has 15 residues. Germline assignment: CDR1 SGHRS and CDR2 YFSETQ. With V trimmed by 4 bases and J by 0 bases, 4 bases remained unmatched. The CDR3 region is CASSQQGNSNQPQHF. The CDR3 DNA reads TGCGCCAGCAGCCAACAGGGGAATAGCAATCAGCCCCAGCATTTT.

This chain uses TRBV24-1 with TRBJ1-2; D gene ambiguous. The germline CDR1 and CDR2 sequences are KGHDR and SFDVKD. Trimming removed 4 bases from V and 7 bases from J, with 9 bases in between. The CDR3 sequence is 12 residues long. The CDR3 is CATSELGLGYTF. The CDR3 coding sequence is TGTGCCACCAGTGAATTGGGTCTTGGCTACACCTTC.

This chain connects TRBV24-1 to TRBJ1-6, with a possible D match to TRBD1 (6 bases). The CDR3 is 20 amino acids. Looked up from germline, CDR1 is KGHDR and CDR2 is SFDVKD. Trimming shortened V by 2 bases and J by 10 bases, and 29 bases separated the two germline ends. As DNA, the CDR3 is TGTGCCACCAGTGATTCCCCAGGGGTAGGGGAAGTGAAATATTTCTCACCCCTCCACTTT. Residues: CATSDSPGVGEVKYFSPLHF.

The chain employs TRBV28 and TRBJ1-2, with D tentatively TRBD1 (6 bases). The CDR3 length is 13 residues. Trimming took off 10 bases at V and 8 bases at J, with 20 bases between the two ends. Germline V CDR1 and CDR2: MDHEN, SYDVKM. CDR3 sequence (DNA): TGTGCCACCAAATTACAGGGAATAAGGGGCTACACCTTC. Translation: CATKLQGIRGYTF.

This chain links TRBV3-1 (or the pseudogene TRBV3-2) with TRBJ2-1, with TRBD2 matching over 10 bases. CDR1 is LGHDT, CDR2 YNNKEL, per germline (reference sequence). The CDR3 extends over 16 amino acids. J gave up 6 bases and V 4 bases, and 9 bases lay outside the gene matches. CDR3: CASSPIGAGGRNEQFF. Written as DNA, the CDR3 is TGTGCCAGCAGCCCTATTGGAGCGGGAGGGCGCAATGAGCAGTTCTTC.

The rearrangement joins TRBV28 to TRBJ2-5, with 10 bases lining up with TRBD2. CDR3 length: 18 residues. Germline-derived CDR1 and CDR2 are MDHEN and SYDVKM. Trimming at V came to 2 bases and at J to 2 bases, leaving 11 bases not matched to a gene. The CDR3 DNA sequence: TGTGCCAGCAGTTTAAGTGGTCTAGCGGGAGCCCTACAAGAGACCCAGTACTTC. It codes for CASSLSGLAGALQETQYF.

The rearrangement joins TRBV7-8 to TRBJ1-6; no clear D gene. The ends were cut back, 5 bases at V and 6 bases at J, with 8 bases in the middle. This CDR3 has 13 residues. Germline CDR1 is SGHVS and CDR2 is FQNEAQ. Here the CDR3 reads CASSTRLNSPLHF. In DNA, the CDR3 is TGTGCCAGCAGCACCCGACTTAATTCACCCCTCCACTTT.

The genes are TRBV28 and TRBJ1-2, with TRBD1 matching 10 bases. Germline V gene sequence: CDR1 MDHEN, CDR2 SYDVKM. Trimming at V came to 4 bases and at J to 6 bases, leaving 5 bases not matched to a gene. The CDR3 loop spans 14 amino acids. The CDR3 nucleotides read TGTGCCAGCAGTTCAGACAGGGGGCAGGATGGCTACACCTTC. This codes for CASSSDRGQDGYTF.

J is TRBJ1-2 and V is TRBV9; no firm D call. Germline values: CDR1 SGDLS, CDR2 YYNGEE. Trimming shortened V by 0 bases and J by 4 bases, and 4 bases separated the two germline ends. The CDR3 consists of 12 residues. CDR3 region: CASSVDGYGYTF. CDR3 DNA sequence: TGTGCCAGCAGCGTAGACGGCTATGGCTACACCTTC.

By share of the sample, this clone is medium-sized. This chain uses TRBV2 with TRBJ2-7, with D perhaps matching TRBD2 (5 bases). This CDR3 is 16 amino acids long. V was pared by 6 bases and J by 1 base, with 19 bases between. Germline assignment: CDR1 SNHLY and CDR2 FYNNEI. DNA for the CDR3: TGTGCCAGCAGCGTCGGACTGTCTCGCGGATCCTACGAGCAGTACTTC. This encodes CASSVGLSRGSYEQYF. The full variable domain, rest sourced from reference TRBV2 and TRBJ2-7, is EPEVTQTPSHQVTQMGQEVILRCVPISNHLYFYWYRQILGQKVEFLVSFYNNEISEKSEIFDDQFSVERPDGSNFTLKIRSTKLEDSAMYFCASSVGLSRGSYEQYFGPGTRLTVT.

This chain connects TRBV19 to TRBJ2-1; no firm D call. The CDR3 contains 14 residues. Trimming took off 5 bases at V and 8 bases at J, with 16 bases between the two ends. Germline V gives CDR1 LNHDA, CDR2 SQIVND (reference sequence). CDR3 bases: TGTGCCAGTAGTCTCGAGTCTTTTATCGATGAGCAGTTCTTC. Translated, it gives CASSLESFIDEQFF.

This sequence joins TRBV28 and TRBJ2-7; D is possibly TRBD1 or TRBD2 (5 bases each). Trimming pared 2 bases from V and 2 bases from J, leaving 7 bases between. This CDR3 has 13 amino acids. The V gene's germline CDR1 is MDHEN and CDR2 SYDVKM. The CDR3 nucleotides read TGTGCCAGCAGTTTACGAGGGGCCTACGAGCAGTACTTC. Residues: CASSLRGAYEQYF.

The chain is built from TRBV5-4 and TRBJ1-2; D is undetermined. V lost 0 bases, J lost 2 bases, and 11 bases lay in between. The CDR3 extends over 15 amino acids. Per the germline V gene, CDR1 is SGHNT and CDR2 is YYREEE (reference sequence). CDR3 protein: CASSLGEQLNYGYTF. In nucleotides, the CDR3 is TGTGCCAGCAGCTTGGGGGAACAGCTCAACTATGGCTACACCTTC.

The V gene is TRBV4-3, the J gene TRBJ1-4; 8 bases match TRBD1. The CDR3 runs 17 residues. Germline assignment: CDR1 LGHNA and CDR2 YSLEER. Unmatched junction bases numbered 10, after V lost 1 base and J lost 6 bases. DNA for the CDR3: TGCGCCAGCAGCCAAGGGGGTCAGACAGGGGCCGATGAAAAACTGTTTTTT. This translates into CASSQGGQTGADEKLFF.

The chain carries TRBV30 and TRBJ2-4; D not certain. Germline V gives CDR1 GTSNPN, CDR2 SVGIG (reference sequence). This CDR3 comprises 12 residues. V was clipped by 0 bases and J by 8 bases, with 8 bases between them. CDR3 nucleotide sequence: TGTGCCTGGAGTGTCTCTTCGGACATTCAGTACTTC. Translated: CAWSVSSDIQYF.

V gene TRBV5-1 combines with J gene TRBJ2-7, with D perhaps TRBD2 (6 bases). Trimming shortened V by 0 bases and J by 7 bases, and 8 bases separated the two germline ends. The CDR3 is 12 amino acids. Germline V gene data show CDR1 as SGHRS and CDR2 as YFSETQ. The CDR3 reads CASSLDGGEQYF. Written as DNA, the CDR3 is TGCGCCAGCAGCTTGGATGGGGGGGAGCAGTACTTC.

The chain joins TRBV6-4 to TRBJ1-2; 7 nucleotides match TRBD1. V shed 6 bases, J shed 8 bases, and the junction held 9 bases outside the gene matches. The CDR3 loop spans 13 amino acids. The V gene's germline CDR1 is MRHNA and CDR2 SNTAGT. This CDR3 is CASSRTGDGGYTF. DNA for the CDR3: TGTGCCAGCAGCCGTACAGGGGATGGAGGCTACACCTTC.

The sample holds one count of this clone. The chain has TRBV7-3 and TRBJ2-3; D possibly corresponds to TRBD1 (5 bases). In germline, CDR1 is SGHTA, CDR2 FQGTGA. V dropped 3 bases and J dropped 5 bases, with 12 bases sitting between them. The CDR3 runs 14 residues. CDR3 sequence (DNA): TGTGCCAGCAGCTTTGCCAGGGCCGGAGATACGCAGTATTTT. This translates into CASSFARAGDTQYF.

The chain carries TRBV30 and TRBJ2-2, with D possibly TRBD1 on 5 matching bases. CDR1 GTSNPN and CDR2 SVGIG come from the germline V gene (reference sequence). Trimming removed 6 bases at V and 4 bases at J, with 12 bases between. This CDR3 region has 13 residues. CDR3 nucleotides: TGTGCCTGTGGGGCTTCACTCACCGGGGAGCTGTTTTTT. Its translation: CACGASLTGELFF.

V and J are TRBV28 and TRBJ1-2, with a possible D match to TRBD1 (6 bases). The CDR3 runs to 14 residues. Trimming left V 5 bases short and J 4 bases short, with 14 bases between. CDR1 and CDR2 (germline): MDHEN, SYDVKM. The DNA of the CDR3 is TGTGCCAGCAGTCAAGGGGGGGAGCCCTATGGCTACACCTTC. Translation gives CASSQGGEPYGYTF.

The genes are TRBV19 and TRBJ1-2; D is uncertain. Germline values: CDR1 LNHDA, CDR2 SQIVND (reference sequence). V was cut by 3 bases and J by 4 bases, with 0 bases left in between. This CDR3 has 10 residues. The CDR3: CASSIYGYTF. In nucleotides, the CDR3 is TGTGCCAGTAGTATCTATGGCTACACCTTC.

The chain has TRBV9 and TRBJ1-2; D is unresolved. From germline, CDR1 is SGDLS and CDR2 YYNGEE. There are 14 residues in the CDR3. V lost 4 bases and J 3 bases, leaving 13 bases between the germline ends. CDR3 loop: CASSNILRHYGYTF. The CDR3, as DNA: TGTGCCAGCAGCAACATCCTGCGCCACTATGGCTACACCTTC. The complete variable domain, with remaining parts taken from reference TRBV9 and TRBJ1-2, reads DSGVTQTPKHLITATGQRVTLRCSPRSGDLSVYWYQQSLDQGLQFLIQYYNGEERAKGNILERFSAQQFPDLHSELNLSSLELGDSALYFCASSNILRHYGYTFGSGTRLTVV.